The source of this TCR beta chain is a study of T cell responses to AZD1222 COVID-19 vaccine. The study's findings and limits: Seropositivity was recorded at baseline in only a handful of AZD1222 recipients. White British ancestry dominated among donors, who included more females, and clonal diversity was possibly underestimated.

This CDR3 region has 15 residues. V was pared by 5 bases and J by 9 bases, with 22 bases between. Germline V CDR1 and CDR2: SEHNR, FQNEAQ (reference sequence). A note on this clone: The antigen is not known.

Repertoires were generated with immunoSEQ multiplex PCR, while TCRdb's copy carries only in-frame clones and drops some. The sample contains approximately 190,000 clones, approximately 90% of which appear only once. This chain connects TRBV7-9 to TRBJ1-1, with D unclear. The origin of this receptor is an adult in good health. Sequencing was performed on peripheral blood, taken on day 0 of AZD1222 vaccination. The DNA of the CDR3 is TGTGCCAGCAGCGCCCTTACTGGATTTATAGGTCAAGCTTTCTTT. Translated, it gives CASSALTGFIGQAFF.